The 9 T cell receptor beta chains below come from one sample, sequenced in a study of monozygotic twins with inflammatory bowel disease. TCRdb re-called the 5' RACE reads, yielding one record per CDR3 amino acid sequence without DNA. The record lists 93,000 or so distinct CDR3 sequences, of which the ten most abundant hold approximately 2%. The sample taken for sequencing was blood. These receptors were collected from a human donor with ulcerative colitis or Crohn's disease, or a healthy co-twin of an affected twin (not recorded which).

The chain joins TRBV5-1 to TRBJ2-7; TCRdb selects TRBD1, and the lack of DNA leaves this call unchecked. The CDR3 has 15 amino acids. Per germline, CDR1 SGHRS and CDR2 YFSETQ. This CDR3 is CASSFSAGQPYEQYF.

V gene TRBV20-1 combines with J gene TRBJ2-3. Germline CDR1 reads DFQATT; CDR2 reads SNEGSKA (reference sequence). The CDR3 extends over 14 amino acids. CDR3 protein: CSAERPISTDTQYF.

The rearrangement uses TRBV6-2 or TRBV6-3 and TRBJ1-2; the D call of TRBD1 rests on TCRdb alone, since no DNA is present to check it. Germline loops: CDR1 MNHEY, CDR2 SVGEGT. The CDR3 runs to 20 residues. The CDR3 is CASSYSIQISIGQGDYGYTF.

The genes are TRBV6-2 or TRBV6-3 and TRBJ2-5. Germline lookup yields CDR1 MNHEY and CDR2 SVGEGT. This CDR3 is built from 12 residues. Here the CDR3 reads CASSYRFETQYF.

The chain recombines TRBV29-1 with TRBJ2-1. The CDR3 spans 12 residues. Germline loops: CDR1 SQVTM, CDR2 ANQGSEA. CDR3 sequence reads: CSKTGKVNEQFF.

Here the CDR3 reads CASSLINEQYF. The rearrangement links TRBV5-6 to TRBJ2-7. The CDR3 loop spans 11 amino acids. CDR1 and CDR2 from the germline V gene are SGHDT and YYEEEE.

The V and J genes are TRBV12-3 or TRBV12-4 and TRBJ2-3. The CDR3 is 15 residues long. CDR3 region: CASSLALGRKDTQYF.

J is TRBJ1-5 and V is TRBV29-1; TCRdb's D call of TRBD1 is untestable without DNA. This CDR3 is 14 amino acids long. The germline V gene has CDR1 SQVTM and CDR2 ANQGSEA. CDR3: CSVASGTANQPQHF.

The chain couples TRBV18 to TRBJ2-3. Germline CDR1 is KGHSH and CDR2 is LQKENI. This CDR3 comprises 13 residues. The CDR3 is CASSVTTTDTQYF.